The 2 T cell receptor beta chains listed next were all sequenced from one sample in a study of read filtering for tumor transcriptome and immune sequencing. This library used about 360 ng RNA and molecular barcoded adaptors spanning alpha/delta and beta/gamma chains. MiXCR was run by TCRdb on the reads, yielding one entry per CDR3 protein. Here the sample spans about 35,000 distinct CDR3 sequences, roughly an eighth being singletons. The sequenced sample was a population of CD138-negative cells sorted from bone marrow. Receptors originate from a donor at least 40 years old with multiple myeloma.

In its sample, this clonotype was seen a few times. This likely traces to a read error, being one base from a far larger clone. The chain recombines TRBV3-2 with TRBJ2-2; the table's D call of TRBD1 was not tested on the DNA. TRBV3-2 is a pseudogene locus. The CDR3 contains 15 residues. As DNA, the CDR3 is TGTGCCAGCGGCCCCCGGACAGGGGCAGGCGGGGAGCTGTTTTTT. This codes for CASGPRTGAGGELFF.

This clonotype was seen ten or more times. The genes are TRBV4-2 and TRBJ1-5; no reliable D call. The length of the CDR3 is 20 residues. Trimming left V 0 bases short and J 1 base short, with 22 bases between. In germline, CDR1 is LGHNA, CDR2 YNFKEQ. The CDR3 region is CASSQDTDSFGRRSNQPQHF. CDR3 DNA: TGTGCCAGCAGCCAAGATACGGATTCTTTCGGTCGGCGAAGCAATCAGCCCCAGCATTTT.